Sequencing of this TCR beta chain was carried out in a study of preoperative IRX-2 immunotherapy in early breast cancer. This clone occurred once. Trimming removed 6 bases from V and 4 bases from J, with 9 bases in between. The CDR3 is 13 amino acids. Treatment reported: preoperative locoregional IRX-2 cytokine immunotherapy. The repertoire was sequenced with immunoSEQ multiplex PCR; TCRdb's copy has only in-frame clones and lacks some. The sample shows fewer than 1,200 clones, roughly two thirds of them seen only once. This chain joins TRBV23-1 and TRBJ1-4; unclear D gene. TRBV23-1 has ORF status, its function being uncertain. Sequenced material: tumor tissue, taken before IRX-2 immunotherapy. The TCR sequence derives from a human donor with breast cancer. CDR3 nucleotides: TGCGCCAGCAGCTTGGACCTTAATGAAAAACTGTTTTTT. Translation gives CASSLDLNEKLFF.